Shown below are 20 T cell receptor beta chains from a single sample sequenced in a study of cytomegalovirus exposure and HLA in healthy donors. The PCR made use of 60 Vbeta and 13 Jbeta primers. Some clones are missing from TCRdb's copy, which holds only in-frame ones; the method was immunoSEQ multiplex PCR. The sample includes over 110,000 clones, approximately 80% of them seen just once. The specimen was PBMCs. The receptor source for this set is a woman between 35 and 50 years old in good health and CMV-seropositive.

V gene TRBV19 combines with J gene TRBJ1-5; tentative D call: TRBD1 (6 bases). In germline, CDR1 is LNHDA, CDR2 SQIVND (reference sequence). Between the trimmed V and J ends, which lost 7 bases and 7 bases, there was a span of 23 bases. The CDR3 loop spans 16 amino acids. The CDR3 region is CASTRTPGQVRQPQHF. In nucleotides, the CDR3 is TGTGCCAGTACCCGAACCCCGGGACAAGTTAGGCAGCCCCAGCATTTT.

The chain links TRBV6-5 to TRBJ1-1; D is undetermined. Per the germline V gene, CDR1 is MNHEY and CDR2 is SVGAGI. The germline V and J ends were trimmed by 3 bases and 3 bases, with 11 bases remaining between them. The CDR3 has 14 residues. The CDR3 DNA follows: TGTGCCAGCAGTTATATTGGGGAGGACACTGAAGCTTTCTTT. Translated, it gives CASSYIGEDTEAFF.

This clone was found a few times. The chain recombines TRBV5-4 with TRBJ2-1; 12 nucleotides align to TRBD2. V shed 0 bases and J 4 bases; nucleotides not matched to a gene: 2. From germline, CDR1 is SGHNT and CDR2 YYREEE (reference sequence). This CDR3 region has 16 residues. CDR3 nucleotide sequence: TGTGCCAGCAGCTTGGGGGGACTAGCGGGTTACAATGAGCAGTTCTTC. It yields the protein CASSLGGLAGYNEQFF.

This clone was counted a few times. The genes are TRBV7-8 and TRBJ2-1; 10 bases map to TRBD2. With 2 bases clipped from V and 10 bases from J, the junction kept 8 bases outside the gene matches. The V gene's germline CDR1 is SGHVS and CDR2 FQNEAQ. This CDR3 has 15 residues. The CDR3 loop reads CASSLLLAGVREQFF. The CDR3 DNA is TGTGCCAGCAGCTTACTTCTAGCGGGAGTTAGAGAGCAGTTCTTC.

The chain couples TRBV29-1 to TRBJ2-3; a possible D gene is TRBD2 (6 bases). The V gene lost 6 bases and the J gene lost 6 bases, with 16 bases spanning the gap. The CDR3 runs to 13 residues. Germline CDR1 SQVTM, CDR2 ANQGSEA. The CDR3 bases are TGCAGCGTACAGACGGGGGTGAGGGATACGCAGTATTTT. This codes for CSVQTGVRDTQYF.

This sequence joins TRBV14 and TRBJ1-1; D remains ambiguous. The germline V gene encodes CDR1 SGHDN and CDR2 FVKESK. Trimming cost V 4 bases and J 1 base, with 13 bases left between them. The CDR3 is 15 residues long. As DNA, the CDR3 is TGTGCCAGCAGCCTCCTATTCGGGGAGAACACTGAAGCTTTCTTT. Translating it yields CASSLLFGENTEAFF.

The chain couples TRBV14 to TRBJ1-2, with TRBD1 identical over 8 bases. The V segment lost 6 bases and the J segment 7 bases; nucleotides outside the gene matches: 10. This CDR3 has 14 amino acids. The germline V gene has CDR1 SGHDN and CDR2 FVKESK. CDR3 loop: CASRRTGRMSGYTF. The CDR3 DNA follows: TGTGCCAGCAGACGGACAGGGCGAATGAGTGGCTACACCTTC.

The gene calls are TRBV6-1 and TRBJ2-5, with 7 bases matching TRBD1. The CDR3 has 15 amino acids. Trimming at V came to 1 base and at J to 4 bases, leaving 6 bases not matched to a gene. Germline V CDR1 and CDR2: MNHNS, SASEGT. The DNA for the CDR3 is TGTGCCAGCAGTGAAGGCCGGACAGGTGGAGAGACCCAGTACTTC. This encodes CASSEGRTGGETQYF.

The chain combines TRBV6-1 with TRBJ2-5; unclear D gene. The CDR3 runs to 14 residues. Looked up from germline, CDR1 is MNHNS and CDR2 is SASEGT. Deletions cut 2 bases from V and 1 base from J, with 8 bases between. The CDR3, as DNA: TGTGCCAGCAGTGAACGGCTAGGCCAAGAGACCCAGTACTTC. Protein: CASSERLGQETQYF.

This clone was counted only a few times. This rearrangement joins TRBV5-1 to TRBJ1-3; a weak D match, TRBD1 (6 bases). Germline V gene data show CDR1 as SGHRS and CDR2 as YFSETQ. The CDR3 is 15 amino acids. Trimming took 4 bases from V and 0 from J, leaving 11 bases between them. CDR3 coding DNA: TGCGCCAGCAGCCAGGGACATCTCTCTGGAAACACCATATATTTT. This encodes CASSQGHLSGNTIYF.

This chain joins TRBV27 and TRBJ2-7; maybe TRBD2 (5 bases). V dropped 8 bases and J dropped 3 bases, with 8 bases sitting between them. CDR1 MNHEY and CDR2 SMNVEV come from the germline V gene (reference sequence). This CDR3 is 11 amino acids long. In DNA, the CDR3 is TGTGCCAGCGGGAGAGACTACGAGCAGTACTTC. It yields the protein CASGRDYEQYF.

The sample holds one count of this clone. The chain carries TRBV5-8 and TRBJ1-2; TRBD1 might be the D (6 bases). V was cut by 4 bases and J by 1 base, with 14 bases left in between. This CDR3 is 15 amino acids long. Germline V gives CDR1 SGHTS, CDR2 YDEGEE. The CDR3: CASSPRTAFNYGYTF. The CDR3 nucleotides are TGTGCCAGCAGCCCGAGGACAGCCTTTAACTATGGCTACACCTTC.

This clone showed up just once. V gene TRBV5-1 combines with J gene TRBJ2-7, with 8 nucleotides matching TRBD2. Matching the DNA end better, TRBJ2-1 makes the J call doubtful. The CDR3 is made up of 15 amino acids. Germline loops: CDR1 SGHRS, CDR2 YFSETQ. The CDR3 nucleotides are TGCGCCAGCAGCCTTAGCGGGATCTCCTACAATGAGCAGTTCTTC. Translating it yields CASSLSGISYNEQFF.

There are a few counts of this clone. CDR3: CASSHQGGGFDEQYF. The CDR3 nucleotides read TGTGCCAGCAGCCACCAAGGAGGGGGCTTCGACGAGCAGTACTTC. This chain joins TRBV4-2 and TRBJ2-7; TRBD1 is a possible D gene (7 bases). From germline, CDR1 is LGHNA and CDR2 YNFKEQ. Trimming took off 3 bases at V and 5 bases at J, with 17 bases between the two ends. The CDR3 spans 15 residues.

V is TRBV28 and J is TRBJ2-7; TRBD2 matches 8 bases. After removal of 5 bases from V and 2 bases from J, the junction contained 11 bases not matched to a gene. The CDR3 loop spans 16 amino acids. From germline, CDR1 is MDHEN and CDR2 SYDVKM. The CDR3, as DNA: TGTGCCAGCAGTGCATTATTAGCGGGGCGCACCTACGAGCAGTACTTC. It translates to CASSALLAGRTYEQYF.

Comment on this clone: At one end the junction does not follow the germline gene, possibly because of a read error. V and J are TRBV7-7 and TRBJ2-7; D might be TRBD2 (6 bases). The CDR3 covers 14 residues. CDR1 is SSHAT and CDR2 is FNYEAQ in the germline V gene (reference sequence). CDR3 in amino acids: CASSLGRDGDEQYF. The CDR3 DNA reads TGTGCTAGCAGCTTGGGGCGGGATGGGGACGAGCAGTACTTC.

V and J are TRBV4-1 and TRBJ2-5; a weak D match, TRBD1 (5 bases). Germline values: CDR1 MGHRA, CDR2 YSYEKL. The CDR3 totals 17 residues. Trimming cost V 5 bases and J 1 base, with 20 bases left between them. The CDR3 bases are TGCGCCAGCAGCTACAAAGGGGCGACAGCACTCCAAGAGACCCAGTACTTC. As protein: CASSYKGATALQETQYF.

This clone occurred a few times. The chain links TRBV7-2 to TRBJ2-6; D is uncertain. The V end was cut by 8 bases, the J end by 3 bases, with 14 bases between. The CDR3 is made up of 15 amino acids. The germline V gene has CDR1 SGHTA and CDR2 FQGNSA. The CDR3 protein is CASLSRPSGANVLTF. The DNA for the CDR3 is TGTGCCAGCCTCAGCAGACCTAGTGGGGCCAACGTCCTGACTTTC. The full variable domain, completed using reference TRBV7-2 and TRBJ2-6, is GAGVSQSPSNKVTEKGKDVELRCDPISGHTALYWYRQSLGQGLEFLIYFQGNSAPDKSGLPSDRFSAERTGGSVSTLTIQRTQQEDSAVYLCASLSRPSGANVLTFGAGSRLTVL.

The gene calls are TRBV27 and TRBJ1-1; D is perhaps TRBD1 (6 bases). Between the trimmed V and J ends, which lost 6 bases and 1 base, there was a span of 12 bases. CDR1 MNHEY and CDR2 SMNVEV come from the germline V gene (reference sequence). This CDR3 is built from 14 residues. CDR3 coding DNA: TGTGCCAGCAGCTTTGGGGGACAGAACACTGAAGCTTTCTTT. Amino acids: CASSFGGQNTEAFF.

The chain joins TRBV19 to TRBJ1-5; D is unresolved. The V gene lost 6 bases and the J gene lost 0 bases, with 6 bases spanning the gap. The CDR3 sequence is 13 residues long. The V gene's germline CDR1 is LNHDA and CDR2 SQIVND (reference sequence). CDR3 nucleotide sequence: TGTGCCAGTAGCCAGAATAGCAATCAGCCCCAGCATTTT. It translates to CASSQNSNQPQHF.